Below, one T cell receptor (beta chain) is given with its context. This sample was taken from a study of T cell changes during pregnancy in multiple sclerosis. CDR3 size: 16 residues. CDR1 and CDR2 from the germline V gene are SGHAT and FQNNGV. J was trimmed by 5 bases and V by 2 bases; bases with no gene match: 10. Produced via immunoSEQ multiplex PCR; TCRdb's table is partial and in-frame only. The sample carries about 120,000 clones, 93% recorded once. The chain recombines TRBV11-2 with TRBJ2-7; 9 bases are shared with TRBD1. The material was peripheral blood, obtained before pregnancy. The TCR comes from a female donor with multiple sclerosis, enrolled in a pregnancy study. CDR3 sequence: CASSLWSGTGIHEQYF. The CDR3 DNA reads as TGTGCCAGCAGCTTATGGTCCGGGACAGGGATCCACGAGCAGTACTTC.